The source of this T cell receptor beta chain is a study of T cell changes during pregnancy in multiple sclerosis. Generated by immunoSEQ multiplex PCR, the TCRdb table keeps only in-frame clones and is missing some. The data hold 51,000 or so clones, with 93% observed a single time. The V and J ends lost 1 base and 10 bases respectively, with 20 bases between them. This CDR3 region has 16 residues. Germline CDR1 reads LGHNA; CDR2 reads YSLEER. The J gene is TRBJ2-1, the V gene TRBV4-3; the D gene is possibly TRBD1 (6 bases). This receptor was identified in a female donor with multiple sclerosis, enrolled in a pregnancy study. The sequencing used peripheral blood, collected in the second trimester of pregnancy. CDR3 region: CASSQGSPGTSSEQFF. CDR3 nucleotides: TGCGCCAGCAGCCAAGGATCTCCCGGGACATCGAGCGAGCAGTTCTTC.